This T cell receptor beta chain was captured in a study of blood T cell repertoires in COVID-19. Study-level background: T cells, B-cell-depleted T cells, or PBMCs provided the cDNA or gDNA that served as material.

The V end was cut by 4 bases, the J end by 4 bases, with 10 bases between. CDR1 and CDR2 from the germline V gene are SEHNR and FQNEAQ (reference sequence). The CDR3 is 13 amino acids. The repertoire was sequenced with immunoSEQ multiplex PCR; TCRdb's copy has only in-frame clones and lacks some. Among approximately 300,000 clones listed, 75% to 95% were seen once. This TCR was recovered from a woman aged 25-40 years with COVID-19, enrolled during active disease. The rearrangement links TRBV7-9 to TRBJ1-2; D is perhaps TRBD1 (5 bases). The source material was peripheral blood. The CDR3: CASSSRQFYGYTF. CDR3 bases: TGTGCCAGCAGCTCCCGACAGTTCTATGGCTACACCTTC.